The clone carrying this T cell receptor (beta chain) was seen many times. These data originate in a study of T-cell reconstitution after alpha-beta-depleted transplantation in children. Library preparation (for TCRbeta) was performed with unique molecular identifiers. TCRdb processed the PCR reads anew with MiXCR; each CDR3 protein has one entry. The sample lists about 230,000 distinct CDR3 sequences, about 8.8% seen once, with about 4.8% in the top ten. This material consisted of PBMCs from the stem cell graft donor, taken from the stem cell graft. The sequence derives from a human donor who donated a stem cell graft to a child with SCID.

The CDR3 sequence is CASSQDQGDYGYTF. The CDR3 DNA sequence: TGCGCCAGCAGCCAAGATCAAGGTGACTATGGCTACACCTTC. The genes are TRBV4-1 and TRBJ1-2; no clear D. Germline CDR1 and CDR2: MGHRA and YSYEKL. Trimming took 0 bases from V and 3 from J, leaving 8 bases between them. The CDR3 has 14 residues.